The TCR beta chain described here comes from a study of blood T cell repertoires in COVID-19. Here immunoSEQ multiplex PCR was the method, and the copy in TCRdb shows in-frame clones only, minus some. The repertoire holds 350,000 to 550,000 clones, with 70% to 90% as singletons. This receptor was identified in a woman aged 18-29 years with acute COVID-19. The sequencing sample was made of PBMCs or T cells enriched from blood (not recorded which).

CDR3 loop: CASSVISGGAYNEQFF. The CDR3 DNA reads as TGTGCCAGCAGCGTGATTAGCGGGGGGGCCTACAATGAGCAGTTCTTC. The gene calls are TRBV7-9 and TRBJ2-1, with TRBD2 matching over 11 bases. The CDR3 sequence is 16 residues long. Germline CDR1 reads SEHNR; CDR2 reads FQNEAQ (reference sequence). Trimming cost V 5 bases and J 2 bases; bases outside gene matches: 5.